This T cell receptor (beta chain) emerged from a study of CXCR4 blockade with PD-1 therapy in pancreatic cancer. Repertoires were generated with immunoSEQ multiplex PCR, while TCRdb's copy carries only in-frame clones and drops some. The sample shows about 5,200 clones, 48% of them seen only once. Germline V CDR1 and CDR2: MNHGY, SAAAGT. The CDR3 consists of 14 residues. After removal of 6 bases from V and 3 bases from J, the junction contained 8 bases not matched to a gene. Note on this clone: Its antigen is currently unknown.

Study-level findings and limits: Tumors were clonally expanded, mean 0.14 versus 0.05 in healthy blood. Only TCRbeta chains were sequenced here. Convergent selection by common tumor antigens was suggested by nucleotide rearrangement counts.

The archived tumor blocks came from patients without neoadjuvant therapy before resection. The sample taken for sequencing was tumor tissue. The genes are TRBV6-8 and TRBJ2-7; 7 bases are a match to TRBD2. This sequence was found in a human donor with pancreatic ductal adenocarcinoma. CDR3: CASSRSAGVYEQYF. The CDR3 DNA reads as TGTGCCAGCAGCCGGAGCGCGGGGGTCTACGAGCAGTACTTC.